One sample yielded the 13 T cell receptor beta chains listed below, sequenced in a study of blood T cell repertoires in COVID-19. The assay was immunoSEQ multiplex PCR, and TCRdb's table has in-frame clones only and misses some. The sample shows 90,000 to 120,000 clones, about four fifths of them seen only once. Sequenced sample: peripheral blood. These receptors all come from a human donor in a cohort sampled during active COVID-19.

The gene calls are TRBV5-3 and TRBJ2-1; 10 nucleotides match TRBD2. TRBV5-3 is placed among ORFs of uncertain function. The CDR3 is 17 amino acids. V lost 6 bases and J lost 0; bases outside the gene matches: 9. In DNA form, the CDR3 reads TGTGCCAGAAACGGTGGACTAGCGGATAGCTCCTACAATGAGCAGTTCTTC. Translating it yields CARNGGLADSSYNEQFF.

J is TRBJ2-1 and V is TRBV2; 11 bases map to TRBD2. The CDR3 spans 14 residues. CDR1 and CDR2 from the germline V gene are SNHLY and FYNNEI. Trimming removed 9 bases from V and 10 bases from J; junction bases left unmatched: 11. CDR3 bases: TGTGCCAGGACCGGGACTAGCGGACGGGGCGAGCAGTTCTTC. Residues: CARTGTSGRGEQFF.

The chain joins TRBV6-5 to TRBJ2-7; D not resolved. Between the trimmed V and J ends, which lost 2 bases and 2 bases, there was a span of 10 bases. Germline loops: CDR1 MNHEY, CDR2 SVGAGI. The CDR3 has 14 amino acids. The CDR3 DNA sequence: TGTGCCAGCAGTTACAGACCGGGTGCCTACGAGCAGTACGTC. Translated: CASSYRPGAYEQYV.

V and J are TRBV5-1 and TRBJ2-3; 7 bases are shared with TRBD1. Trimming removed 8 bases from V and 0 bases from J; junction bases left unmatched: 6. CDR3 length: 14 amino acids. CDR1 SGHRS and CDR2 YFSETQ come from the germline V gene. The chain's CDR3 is CASSGQSSTDTQYF. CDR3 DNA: TGCGCCAGTTCGGGACAGAGTAGCACAGATACGCAGTATTTT. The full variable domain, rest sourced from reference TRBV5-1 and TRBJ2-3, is KAGVTQTPRYLIKTRGQQVTLSCSPISGHRSVSWYQQTPGQGLQFLFEYFSETQRNKGNFPGRFSGRQFSNSRSEMNVSTLELGDSALYLCASSGQSSTDTQYFGPGTRLTVL.

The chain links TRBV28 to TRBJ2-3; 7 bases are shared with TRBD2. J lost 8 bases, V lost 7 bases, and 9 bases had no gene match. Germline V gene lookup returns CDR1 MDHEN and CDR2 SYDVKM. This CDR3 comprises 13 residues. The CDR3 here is CASNSGEGVTQYF. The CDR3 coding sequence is TGTGCCAGCAATTCGGGGGAGGGAGTTACGCAGTATTTT.

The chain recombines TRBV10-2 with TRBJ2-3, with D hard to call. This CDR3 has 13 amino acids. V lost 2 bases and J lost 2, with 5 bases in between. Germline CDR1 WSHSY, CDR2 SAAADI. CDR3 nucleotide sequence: TGCGCCAGCAGTGAGCAATCCACAGATACGCAGTATTTT. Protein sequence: CASSEQSTDTQYF.

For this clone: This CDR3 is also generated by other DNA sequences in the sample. The CDR3 region is CASSPSSYEQYF. The CDR3 DNA reads as TGTGCCAGCAGCCCCTCCTCCTACGAGCAGTACTTC. The gene calls are TRBV6-2 or TRBV6-3 and TRBJ2-7; D gene uncertain. This CDR3 is 12 amino acids long. Germline V gene data show CDR1 as MNHEY and CDR2 as SVGEGT. The germline V and J ends were trimmed by 6 bases and 0 bases, with 6 bases remaining between them.

CDR3 amino acids: CASRGGLAGGHEQFF. The CDR3, as DNA: TGTGCCAGCAGGGGAGGACTAGCGGGAGGGCATGAGCAGTTCTTC. The chain has TRBV2 and TRBJ2-1, with TRBD2 matching 15 bases. The trim removed 6 bases at V and 8 bases at J, leaving 5 bases unmatched. The CDR3 runs 15 residues. Germline lookup yields CDR1 SNHLY and CDR2 FYNNEI. Together with reference TRBV2 and TRBJ2-1, the CDR3 gives the full variable domain: EPEVTQTPSHQVTQMGQEVILRCVPISNHLYFYWYRQILGQKVEFLVSFYNNEISEKSEIFDDQFSVERPDGSNFTLKIRSTKLEDSAMYFCASRGGLAGGHEQFFGPGTRLTVL.

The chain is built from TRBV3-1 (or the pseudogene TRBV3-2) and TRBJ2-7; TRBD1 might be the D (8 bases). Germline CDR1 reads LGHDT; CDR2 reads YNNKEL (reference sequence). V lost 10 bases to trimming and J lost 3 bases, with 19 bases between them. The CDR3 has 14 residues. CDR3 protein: CAKRRTGRGYEQYV. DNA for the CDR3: TGTGCCAAACGTAGGACAGGGAGGGGCTACGAGCAGTACGTC.

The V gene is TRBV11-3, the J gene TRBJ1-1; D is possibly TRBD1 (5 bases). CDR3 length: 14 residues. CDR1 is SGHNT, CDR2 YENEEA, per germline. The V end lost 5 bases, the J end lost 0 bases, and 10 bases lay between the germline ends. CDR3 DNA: TGTGCCAGCAGCACCGACAGCATGAACACTGAAGCTTTCTTT. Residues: CASSTDSMNTEAFF.

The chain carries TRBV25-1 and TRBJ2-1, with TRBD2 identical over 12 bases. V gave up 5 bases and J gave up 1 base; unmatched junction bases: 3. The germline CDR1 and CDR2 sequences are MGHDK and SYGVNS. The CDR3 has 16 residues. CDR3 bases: TGTGCCAGCAGTAGACTAGCGGGAGCATCCTACAATGAGCAGTTCTTC. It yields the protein CASSRLAGASYNEQFF.

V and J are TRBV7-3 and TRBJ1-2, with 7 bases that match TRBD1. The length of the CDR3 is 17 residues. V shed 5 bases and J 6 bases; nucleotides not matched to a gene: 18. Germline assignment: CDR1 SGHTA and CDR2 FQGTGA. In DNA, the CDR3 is TGTGCCAGCAGCCTAAGCAAAGATGTCCACAGGGGTCATGGCTACACCTTC. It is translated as CASSLSKDVHRGHGYTF.

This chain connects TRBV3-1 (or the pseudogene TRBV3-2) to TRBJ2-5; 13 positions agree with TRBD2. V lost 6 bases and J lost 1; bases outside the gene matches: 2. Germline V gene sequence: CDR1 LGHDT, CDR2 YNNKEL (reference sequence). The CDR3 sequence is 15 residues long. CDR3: CASRLAGGTQETQYF. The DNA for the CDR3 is TGTGCCAGCAGACTAGCGGGAGGGACCCAAGAGACCCAGTACTTC.